These 17 T cell receptor beta chains share one sample of origin, sequenced in a study of CD8 T cells in Susac syndrome. Random hexamers were used to reverse transcribe 0.5 to 1 ug of RNA. TCRdb passed the immunoSEQ multiplex PCR reads through MiXCR, listing each CDR3 protein once. This table holds about 180,000 distinct CDR3 sequences, about 95% found once. Material for sequencing was CD4+ T cells from PBMCs. The source of these receptors is a human donor with Susac syndrome.

V gene TRBV24-1 combines with J gene TRBJ2-3, with TRBD2 as a possible D gene (6 bases). CDR1 is KGHDR, CDR2 SFDVKD, per germline. The CDR3 totals 14 residues. Trimming removed 8 bases at V and 0 bases at J, with 11 bases between. The CDR3 coding sequence is TGTGCCACCATGGGCGGGGTTAGCACAGATACGCAGTATTTT. Translation: CATMGGVSTDTQYF.

The CDR3 DNA sequence: TGTGCCAGCAGTGGACAGTTCGCGAACACCGGGGAGCTGTTTTTT. Translation: CASSGQFANTGELFF. V is TRBV2 and J is TRBJ2-2, with D possibly matching TRBD1 (5 bases). Trimming removed 4 bases from V and 0 bases from J, with 9 bases in between. CDR3 length equals 15 residues. Per germline, CDR1 SNHLY and CDR2 FYNNEI. Full variable domain (outside the CDR3, taken from reference TRBV2 and TRBJ2-2): EPEVTQTPSHQVTQMGQEVILRCVPISNHLYFYWYRQILGQKVEFLVSFYNNEISEKSEIFDDQFSVERPDGSNFTLKIRSTKLEDSAMYFCASSGQFANTGELFFGEGSRLTVL.

The J gene is TRBJ2-7, the V gene TRBV7-9, with D possibly being TRBD1 or TRBD2 (5 bases each). V lost 5 bases, J lost 7 bases, and 21 bases lay in between. The CDR3 contains 15 residues. The germline CDR1 and CDR2 sequences are SEHNR and FQNEAQ (reference sequence). CDR3 nucleotides: TGTGCCAGCAGCCCCAGAGGGACGCCGGATGGAGAGCAGTACTTC. Translation: CASSPRGTPDGEQYF.

The chain is built from TRBV30 and TRBJ2-1; 10 positions agree with TRBD2. Germline CDR1 is GTSNPN and CDR2 is SVGIG (reference sequence). The CDR3 spans 15 residues. J gave up 6 bases and V 0 bases, and 5 bases lay outside the gene matches. This chain's CDR3 is CAWSVGAGGANEQFF. The CDR3 DNA reads as TGTGCCTGGAGTGTGGGAGCGGGAGGGGCCAATGAGCAGTTCTTC. The whole variable domain, remainder taken from reference TRBV30 and TRBJ2-1, is SQTIHQWPATLVQPVGSPLSLECTVEGTSNPNLYWYRQAAGRGLQLLFYSVGIGQISSEVPQNLSASRPQDRQFILSSKKLLLSDSGFYLCAWSVGAGGANEQFFGPGTRLTVL.

The chain uses TRBV20-1 and TRBJ2-5; D not resolved. Trimming stripped 3 bases from V and 5 bases from J, with 4 bases between. Germline V gene sequence: CDR1 DFQATT, CDR2 SNEGSKA (reference sequence). This CDR3 contains 10 residues. The CDR3 region is CSASTETQYF. DNA for the CDR3: TGCAGTGCTAGTACGGAGACCCAGTACTTC.

V is TRBV5-1 and J is TRBJ2-1, with 10 bases aligning to TRBD2. The CDR3 covers 15 residues. Trimming took 4 bases from V and 9 from J; bases not matched to a gene: 10. Germline CDR1 SGHRS, CDR2 YFSETQ. CDR3 sequence (DNA): TGCGCCAGCAGCCAACTAGCGGGAATTTTTGCTGAGCAGTTCTTC. Its protein is CASSQLAGIFAEQFF. Together with reference TRBV5-1 and TRBJ2-1, the CDR3 gives the full variable domain: KAGVTQTPRYLIKTRGQQVTLSCSPISGHRSVSWYQQTPGQGLQFLFEYFSETQRNKGNFPGRFSGRQFSNSRSEMNVSTLELGDSALYLCASSQLAGIFAEQFFGPGTRLTVL.

The chain uses TRBV18 and TRBJ2-6; TRBD1 might be the D (6 bases). Germline V gene sequence: CDR1 KGHSH, CDR2 LQKENI. The CDR3 consists of 16 residues. Between the trimmed V and J ends, which lost 2 bases and 1 base, there was a span of 9 bases. This CDR3 reads CASSPSQGSGANVLTF. CDR3 sequence (DNA): TGTGCCAGCTCACCATCACAGGGATCTGGGGCCAACGTCCTGACTTTC.

The gene calls are TRBV24-1 and TRBJ1-4, with 7 bases identical to TRBD1. The CDR3 runs 15 residues. In germline, CDR1 is KGHDR, CDR2 SFDVKD. V trimming: 4 bases; J trimming: 5 bases; junction bases outside the gene matches: 6. CDR3 nucleotide sequence: TGTGCCACCAGTGAAAGCAGGGGGGTGAATGAAAAACTGTTTTTT. The encoded protein is CATSESRGVNEKLFF.

The chain couples TRBV6-2 or TRBV6-3 to TRBJ2-1; D not resolved. The CDR3 contains 15 residues. CDR1 and CDR2 (germline): MNHEY, SVGEGT. Trimming stripped 4 bases from V and 4 bases from J, with 14 bases between. CDR3 region: CASSSYPFYYNEQFF. CDR3 DNA: TGTGCCAGCAGTTCCTATCCCTTTTATTACAATGAGCAGTTCTTC.

The V and J genes are TRBV11-2 and TRBJ2-7, with TRBD1 identical over 7 bases. This CDR3 has 13 residues. Germline lookup yields CDR1 SGHAT and CDR2 FQNNGV. V shed 3 bases and J 6 bases; nucleotides not matched to a gene: 5. The CDR3 DNA reads TGTGCCAGCAGCTTCCAACAGGGGACCGAGCAGTACTTC. As protein: CASSFQQGTEQYF.

This chain uses TRBV24-1 with TRBJ2-4, with D unresolved. Germline-derived CDR1 and CDR2 are KGHDR and SFDVKD. V shed 1 base and J shed 8 bases, with 5 bases lying between them. The CDR3 has 12 amino acids. The CDR3 region has the DNA TGTGCCACCAGTGATTTTGGAGACATTCAGTACTTC. Translation: CATSDFGDIQYF.

The rearrangement joins TRBV7-2 to TRBJ2-1; D ambiguous. The CDR3 spans 13 residues. Germline CDR1 is SGHTA and CDR2 is FQGNSA. V was cut by 5 bases and J by 4 bases, with 9 bases left in between. The CDR3 region has the DNA TGTGCCAGCAGCGACGGACCGTACAATGAGCAGTTCTTC. Residues: CASSDGPYNEQFF.

This chain links TRBV30 with TRBJ2-1; 8 nucleotides line up with TRBD2. Per germline, CDR1 GTSNPN and CDR2 SVGIG (reference sequence). V shed 2 bases, J shed 4 bases, and the junction held 7 bases outside the gene matches. The CDR3 is made up of 15 amino acids. The CDR3 protein is CAWSRDSGAYNEQFF. In nucleotides, the CDR3 is TGTGCCTGGAGTCGTGATAGCGGGGCTTACAATGAGCAGTTCTTC.

V gene TRBV12-3 or TRBV12-4 combines with J gene TRBJ1-5, with a weak D call TRBD1 (5 bases). Trimming removed 10 bases at V and 0 bases at J, with 13 bases between. CDR3 size: 14 residues. CDR3 coding DNA: TGTGCCACCGGGACGGTATTTAGCAATCAGCCCCAGCATTTT. Its translation is CATGTVFSNQPQHF.

V is TRBV19 and J is TRBJ1-2; unclear D gene. V lost 3 bases and J lost 13, with 12 bases in between. Germline V gene data show CDR1 as LNHDA and CDR2 as SQIVND (reference sequence). The CDR3 is made up of 11 amino acids. The CDR3: CASSIVHNFTF. CDR3 sequence (DNA): TGTGCCAGTAGTATCGTCCACAATTTCACCTTC.

This rearrangement joins TRBV9 to TRBJ1-1, with a possible D match to TRBD1 (5 bases). The CDR3 totals 14 residues. Germline assignment: CDR1 SGDLS and CDR2 YYNGEE. Trimming cost V 4 bases and J 7 bases, with 17 bases left between them. The CDR3 here is CASSPLDLGGEAFF. The CDR3 coding sequence is TGTGCCAGCAGCCCACTGGACCTGGGGGGTGAAGCTTTCTTT. Supplemented by reference TRBV9 and TRBJ1-1, the full variable domain reads DSGVTQTPKHLITATGQRVTLRCSPRSGDLSVYWYQQSLDQGLQFLIQYYNGEERAKGNILERFSAQQFPDLHSELNLSSLELGDSALYFCASSPLDLGGEAFFGQGTRLTVV.

This clonotype was seen just once. This chain uses TRBV5-1 with TRBJ2-5, with D tentatively TRBD2 (5 bases). CDR1 and CDR2 (germline): SGHRS, YFSETQ. Trimming removed 4 bases from V and 5 bases from J, with 15 bases in between. The CDR3 covers 14 residues. CDR3 sequence: CASSPTRNMETQYF. CDR3 sequence (DNA): TGCGCCAGCAGCCCCACTAGAAACATGGAGACCCAGTACTTC.